This TCR beta chain was retrieved from a study of cytomegalovirus exposure and HLA in healthy donors. Study-level results: A later analysis found common viral pathogens apparently linked to several of the most significant clusters. Cytomegalovirus status was reportedly diagnosed by the classifier with high sensitivity and specificity. The study recorded 160 or so TCR beta chains that were cytomegalovirus-associated.

Germline CDR1 reads SGDLS; CDR2 reads YYNGEE. The V and J ends lost 0 bases and 0 bases respectively, with 10 bases between them. The CDR3 runs 15 residues. PCR employed 60 Vbeta and 13 Jbeta primers. Assay used: immunoSEQ multiplex PCR; TCRdb lists only in-frame clones, some missing. The sample lists 100,000 to 150,000 clones, approximately 80% seen once, with about 4.3% in the top ten. Remarks on this clone: As yet, its antigen is unknown.

J is TRBJ2-7 and V is TRBV9, with TRBD1 as a possible D gene (7 bases). The receptor's source is a male donor in good health and CMV-seropositive. The sequencing input was PBMCs. In DNA, the CDR3 is TGTGCCAGCAGCGTAGGCGGGACAGCCTCCTACGAGCAGTACTTC. This codes for CASSVGGTASYEQYF. Together with reference TRBV9 and TRBJ2-7, the CDR3 gives the full variable domain: DSGVTQTPKHLITATGQRVTLRCSPRSGDLSVYWYQQSLDQGLQFLIQYYNGEERAKGNILERFSAQQFPDLHSELNLSSLELGDSALYFCASSVGGTASYEQYFGPGTRLTVT.